These T cell receptor beta chains were read from a single sample in a study of blood T cell repertoires in COVID-19. Sequenced by immunoSEQ multiplex PCR; TCRdb stores in-frame clones only, minus some. This sample has approximately 110,000 clones; 80% to 90% occur once, and the top ten carry roughly 3.5%. Sequenced material: peripheral blood. These receptors all stem from a man aged 35-49 years with acute or convalescent COVID-19. The CDR3 runs from the conserved cysteine through the conserved F or W. The order of the fields is V gene, J gene, clone size, D gene, CDR3 protein, CDR3 DNA. D genes are given only for firm matches. The size entry is marked missing in some rows and otherwise reads once, few, many or a size class.

v_gene: TRBV30; j_gene: TRBJ2-1; abundance: .; d_gene: TRBD1; CDR3aa: CAWAGGHEQFF; CDR3nt: TGTGCCTGGGCAGGGGGCCATGAGCAGTTCTTC
v_gene: TRBV19; j_gene: TRBJ2-7; abundance: .; d_gene: TRBD1; CDR3aa: CASSTLGGAPYEQYF; CDR3nt: TGTGCCAGTAGTACCCTAGGGGGCGCCCCCTACGAGCAGTACTTC
v_gene: TRBV4-2; j_gene: TRBJ2-3; abundance: .; d_gene: .; CDR3aa: CASSQAGLKRGGDTQYF; CDR3nt: TGTGCCAGCAGCCAAGCGGGATTAAAGCGTGGCGGGGATACGCAGTATTTT
v_gene: TRBV2; j_gene: TRBJ1-3; abundance: .; d_gene: .; CDR3aa: CASTREGTIYF; CDR3nt: TGTGCCAGCACGAGGGAGGGCACCATATATTTT
v_gene: TRBV18; j_gene: TRBJ1-2; abundance: .; d_gene: TRBD1; CDR3aa: CASSFDREGYTF; CDR3nt: TGTGCCAGCTCGTTCGACAGGGAGGGCTACACCTTC
v_gene: TRBV27; j_gene: TRBJ2-2; abundance: .; d_gene: TRBD1; CDR3aa: CASTQGTGLNTGELFF; CDR3nt: TGTGCCAGCACTCAAGGGACAGGCCTGAACACCGGGGAGCTGTTTTTT
v_gene: TRBV18; j_gene: TRBJ1-4; abundance: .; d_gene: TRBD1; CDR3aa: CASSRALKGAEEKLFF; CDR3nt: TGTGCCAGCTCACGGGCGTTGAAGGGGGCTGAAGAAAAACTGTTTTTT
v_gene: TRBV19; j_gene: TRBJ2-3; abundance: .; d_gene: .; CDR3aa: CASSMFFTDTQYF; CDR3nt: TGTGCCAGTAGTATGTTCTTTACAGATACGCAGTATTTT
v_gene: TRBV10-1; j_gene: TRBJ1-4; abundance: .; d_gene: TRBD1; CDR3aa: CASSEDRGVSATNEKLFF; CDR3nt: TGCGCCAGCAGTGAGGACAGGGGAGTAAGTGCAACTAATGAAAAACTGTTTTTT
v_gene: TRBV7-9; j_gene: TRBJ1-6; abundance: .; d_gene: TRBD1; CDR3aa: CASNMRDSGSPLHF; CDR3nt: TGTGCCAGCAACATGCGGGACAGTGGTTCACCCCTCCACTTT
v_gene: TRBV4-1; j_gene: TRBJ2-3; abundance: .; d_gene: TRBD1; CDR3aa: CASSQAPGTGDTQYF; CDR3nt: TGCGCCAGCAGCCAGGCACCCGGGACAGGAGATACGCAGTATTTT
v_gene: TRBV11-3; j_gene: TRBJ2-7; abundance: once; d_gene: .; CDR3aa: CASSPPNIRGFMYEQYF; CDR3nt: TGTGCCAGCAGCCCGCCAAACATCAGGGGCTTTATGTACGAGCAGTACTTC
v_gene: TRBV2; j_gene: TRBJ1-2; abundance: .; d_gene: TRBD1; CDR3aa: CASSEGVTGGIFRSGYTF; CDR3nt: TGTGCCAGCAGCGAGGGGGTAACAGGGGGAATCTTTCGAAGTGGCTACACCTTC
v_gene: TRBV24-1; j_gene: TRBJ2-5; abundance: .; d_gene: TRBD1; CDR3aa: CATSDSGTGTETQYF; CDR3nt: TGTGCCACCAGTGACTCCGGGACAGGGACGGAGACCCAGTACTTC
v_gene: TRBV30; j_gene: TRBJ1-4; abundance: many; d_gene: .; CDR3aa: CAWSGTVNGKLFF; CDR3nt: TGTGCCTGGAGTGGGACAGTTAATGGAAAACTGTTTTTT
v_gene: TRBV2; j_gene: TRBJ2-3; abundance: .; d_gene: .; CDR3aa: CASSEAGHSTDTQYF; CDR3nt: TGTGCCAGCAGTGAAGCGGGACACAGCACAGATACGCAGTATTTT
v_gene: TRBV7-9; j_gene: TRBJ1-4; abundance: .; d_gene: .; CDR3aa: CASSLDRSNEKLFF; CDR3nt: TGTGCCAGCAGCTTAGACAGATCTAATGAAAAACTGTTTTTT
v_gene: TRBV11-2; j_gene: TRBJ2-2; abundance: .; d_gene: .; CDR3aa: CASSDRRNTGELFF; CDR3nt: TGTGCCAGCAGCGACAGGAGAAACACCGGGGAGCTGTTTTTT
v_gene: TRBV4-1; j_gene: TRBJ2-7; abundance: few; d_gene: .; CDR3aa: CASSQDSETAGQRYEQYF; CDR3nt: TGCGCCAGCAGCCAAGATAGTGAGACGGCAGGGCAACGCTACGAGCAGTACTTC
v_gene: TRBV6-2/TRBV6-3; j_gene: TRBJ2-2; abundance: .; d_gene: .; CDR3aa: CASSYLHTGELFF; CDR3nt: TGTGCCAGCAGTTACCTCCACACCGGGGAGCTGTTTTTT
v_gene: TRBV7-9; j_gene: TRBJ2-2; abundance: once; d_gene: .; CDR3aa: CASCPPGAGELFF; CDR3nt: TGTGCCAGCTGCCCCCCGGGGGCCGGGGAGCTGTTTTTT
v_gene: TRBV6-5; j_gene: TRBJ1-5; abundance: .; d_gene: .; CDR3aa: CASSYSIPGINQPQHF; CDR3nt: TGTGCCAGCAGTTACTCCATCCCCGGGATCAATCAGCCCCAGCATTTT
v_gene: TRBV6-5; j_gene: TRBJ1-2; abundance: .; d_gene: TRBD1; CDR3aa: CASSHSPDRANYGYTF; CDR3nt: TGTGCCAGCAGTCACTCCCCGGACAGGGCAAACTATGGCTACACCTTC
v_gene: TRBV11-2; j_gene: TRBJ1-5; abundance: .; d_gene: .; CDR3aa: CASSEREGGNQPQHF; CDR3nt: TGTGCCAGCAGCGAACGGGAAGGAGGCAATCAGCCCCAGCATTTT
v_gene: TRBV7-2; j_gene: TRBJ2-3; abundance: .; d_gene: TRBD2; CDR3aa: CASSGDYTDTQYF; CDR3nt: TGTGCCAGCAGCGGGGACTACACAGATACGCAGTATTTT
v_gene: TRBV5-1; j_gene: TRBJ2-7; abundance: .; d_gene: TRBD1; CDR3aa: CASTLQGKPREQYF; CDR3nt: TGCGCCAGCACCCTACAGGGGAAGCCCCGCGAGCAGTACTTC
v_gene: TRBV7-2; j_gene: TRBJ2-1; abundance: few; d_gene: .; CDR3aa: CASSLQGKSEQFF; CDR3nt: TGTGCCAGCAGCTTACAGGGGAAGAGTGAGCAGTTCTTC
v_gene: TRBV7-9; j_gene: TRBJ2-2; abundance: .; d_gene: TRBD1; CDR3aa: CASSLKGTGSVILTGELFF; CDR3nt: TGTGCCAGCAGCTTAAAAGGGACAGGGTCGGTGATTTTGACCGGGGAGCTGTTTTTT
v_gene: TRBV3-1/TRBV3-2; j_gene: TRBJ1-1; abundance: .; d_gene: TRBD1; CDR3aa: CASSQEGDRGAFF; CDR3nt: TGTGCCAGCAGCCAAGAAGGGGACAGGGGGGCTTTCTTT
v_gene: TRBV6-1; j_gene: TRBJ2-6; abundance: .; d_gene: .; CDR3aa: CASSEYSGANVLTF; CDR3nt: TGTGCCAGCAGTGAGTACTCTGGGGCCAACGTCCTGACTTTC
v_gene: TRBV19; j_gene: TRBJ1-5; abundance: .; d_gene: .; CDR3aa: CASSGTSGRQPQHF; CDR3nt: TGTGCCAGTAGTGGGACATCCGGGCGCCAGCCCCAGCATTTT
v_gene: TRBV9; j_gene: TRBJ2-1; abundance: .; d_gene: .; CDR3aa: CASSVGGTSGNEQFF; CDR3nt: TGTGCCAGCAGCGTGGGGGGGACATCGGGCAATGAGCAGTTCTTC
v_gene: TRBV14; j_gene: TRBJ1-2; abundance: few; d_gene: .; CDR3aa: CASSRLTADGYTF; CDR3nt: TGTGCCAGCAGCCGACTAACAGCCGATGGCTACACCTTC
v_gene: TRBV15; j_gene: TRBJ2-7; abundance: .; d_gene: .; CDR3aa: CATSSAGLQYF; CDR3nt: TGTGCCACCAGCAGCGCGGGACTCCAGTACTTC
v_gene: TRBV24-1; j_gene: TRBJ2-7; abundance: .; d_gene: .; CDR3aa: CATSDSTGGYEQYF; CDR3nt: TGTGCCACCAGTGATTCCACGGGTGGGTACGAGCAGTACTTC
v_gene: TRBV7-3; j_gene: TRBJ2-7; abundance: .; d_gene: TRBD1; CDR3aa: CASSSGQGSYEQYF; CDR3nt: TGTGCCAGCAGCTCGGGACAGGGCTCCTACGAGCAGTACTTC
v_gene: TRBV4-2; j_gene: TRBJ2-3; abundance: .; d_gene: TRBD2; CDR3aa: CASSQVPSGAVGDTQYF; CDR3nt: TGTGCCAGCAGCCAAGTGCCTAGCGGGGCGGTGGGAGATACGCAGTATTTT
v_gene: TRBV21-1; j_gene: TRBJ2-1; abundance: .; d_gene: .; CDR3aa: CASSTPSGGYNEQFF; CDR3nt: TGTGCCAGCAGCACGCCTAGCGGGGGGTACAATGAGCAGTTCTTC
v_gene: TRBV9; j_gene: TRBJ2-1; abundance: once; d_gene: TRBD1; CDR3aa: CASSVAGGGTYNEQFF; CDR3nt: TGTGCCAGCAGCGTAGCAGGGGGCGGAACCTACAATGAGCAGTTCTTC
v_gene: TRBV10-3; j_gene: TRBJ2-3; abundance: .; d_gene: TRBD1; CDR3aa: CAISDRDRGTDTQYF; CDR3nt: TGTGCCATCAGTGACCGGGACAGGGGCACAGATACGCAGTATTTT